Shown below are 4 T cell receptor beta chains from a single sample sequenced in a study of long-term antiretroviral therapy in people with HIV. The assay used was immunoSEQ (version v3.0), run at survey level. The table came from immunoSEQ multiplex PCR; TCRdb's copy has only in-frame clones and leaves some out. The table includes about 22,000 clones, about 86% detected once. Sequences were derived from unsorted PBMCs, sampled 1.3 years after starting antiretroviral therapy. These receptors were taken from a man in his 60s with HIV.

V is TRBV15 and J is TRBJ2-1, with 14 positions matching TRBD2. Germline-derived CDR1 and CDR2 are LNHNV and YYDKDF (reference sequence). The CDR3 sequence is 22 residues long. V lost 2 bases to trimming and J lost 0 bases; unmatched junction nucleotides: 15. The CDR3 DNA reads TGTGCCACCAGCAGATTCCCGCTGTCCGGGACTAGCGGGAGCTTCTCCTACAATGAGCAGTTCTTC. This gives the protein CATSRFPLSGTSGSFSYNEQFF.

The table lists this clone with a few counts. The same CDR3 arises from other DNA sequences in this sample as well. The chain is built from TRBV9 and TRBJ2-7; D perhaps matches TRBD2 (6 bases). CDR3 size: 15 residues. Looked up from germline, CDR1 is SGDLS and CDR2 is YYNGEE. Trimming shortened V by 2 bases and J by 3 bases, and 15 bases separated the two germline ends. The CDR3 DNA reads TGTGCCAGCAGCGTGAGCGGGTCATCAGACTACGAGCAGTACTTC. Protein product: CASSVSGSSDYEQYF.

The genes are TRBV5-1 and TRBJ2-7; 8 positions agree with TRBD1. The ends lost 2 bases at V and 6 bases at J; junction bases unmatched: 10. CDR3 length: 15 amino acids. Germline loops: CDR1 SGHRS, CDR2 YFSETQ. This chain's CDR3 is CASSLPGGDRGEQYF. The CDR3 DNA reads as TGCGCCAGCAGCTTACCAGGGGGCGATCGGGGCGAGCAGTACTTC.

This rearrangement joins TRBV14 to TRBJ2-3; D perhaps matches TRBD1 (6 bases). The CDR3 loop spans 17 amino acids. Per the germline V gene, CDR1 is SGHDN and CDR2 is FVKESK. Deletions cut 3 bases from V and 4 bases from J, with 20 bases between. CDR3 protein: CASSHGWGQGGPDTQYF. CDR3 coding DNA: TGTGCCAGCAGCCATGGGTGGGGACAAGGAGGCCCAGATACGCAGTATTTT. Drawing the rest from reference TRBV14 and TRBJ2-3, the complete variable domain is EAGVTQFPSHSVIEKGQTVTLRCDPISGHDNLYWYRRVMGKEIKFLLHFVKESKQDESGMPNNRFLAERTGGTYSTLKVQPAELEDSGVYFCASSHGWGQGGPDTQYFGPGTRLTVL.